This T cell receptor (beta chain) appears in the sequencing data of a study of T cell repertoires in cytomegalovirus infection. This CDR3 spans 11 amino acids. Germline V lookup: CDR1 SGHTA, CDR2 FQGNSA. The V end lost 4 bases, the J end lost 5 bases, and 6 bases lay between the germline ends. MiXCR was run by TCRdb on the reads, yielding one entry per CDR3 protein. This sample yields some 680,000 distinct CDR3 sequences, of which about a third are seen a single time; around 3% belongs to the top ten. This clonotype was recorded at least ten times. This rearrangement joins TRBV7-2 to TRBJ2-7; D uncertain. The clonotype was recovered from a human donor in good health (CMV status not recorded). Some clones in this sample may be carry-over from other donors' samples. Sample: PBMCs. CDR3 in DNA: TGTGCCAGCAGCTCCACCCACGAGCAGTACTTC. As protein: CASSSTHEQYF. The whole variable domain, filled in from reference TRBV7-2 and TRBJ2-7, reads GAGVSQSPSNKVTEKGKDVELRCDPISGHTALYWYRQSLGQGLEFLIYFQGNSAPDKSGLPSDRFSAERTGGSVSTLTIQRTQQEDSAVYLCASSSTHEQYFGPGTRLTVT.